This TCR beta chain was recovered during a study of shared clonotypes between healthy human individuals. Original analysis: Quality scores were absent from the junction-only immunoSEQ sequences, so filtering differed. The assay was immunoSEQ multiplex PCR, and TCRdb's table has in-frame clones only and misses some. The D gene and trimming were derived from the DNA, and the V and J assignments and clone size from that table. In the table there are approximately 1.9 million clones, about 94% of which are singletons. CD45RO negativity and positive selection for CCR7 defined naive CD8 cells, a population that excluded terminally differentiated effector memory CD45RA+ cells. This clone was found a few times. Trimming took 2 bases from V and 2 from J, leaving 11 bases between them. Germline CDR1 SGDLS, CDR2 YYNGEE. This CDR3 region has 16 residues.

This chain uses TRBV9 with TRBJ2-6; D is possibly TRBD1 (6 bases). The clonotype comes from a man younger than 35 in good health. Some clones in this sample may be carry-over from other donors' samples. The sample taken for sequencing was naive CD8+ T cells from PBMCs. Here the CDR3 reads CASSVPGEAGANVLTF. The CDR3 DNA is TGTGCCAGCAGCGTCCCAGGGGAAGCTGGGGCCAACGTCCTGACTTTC.